What follows is one T cell receptor (beta chain) and its context. Sequencing was performed with immunoSEQ multiplex PCR; in TCRdb, only in-frame clones are kept and a portion is missing. The repertoire has under 2.5 million clones, about nine tenths of them found once; the top ten carry around 0.4%. The data stem from a study of shared clonotypes between healthy human individuals. Germline-derived CDR1 and CDR2 are SGDLS and YYNGEE. V was trimmed by 3 bases and J by 7 bases, leaving 19 bases between them. This CDR3 region has 16 residues. Source material: naive CD4+ T cells from PBMCs. Sample subset: CD45RA+ positively selected. V gene TRBV9 combines with J gene TRBJ2-2, with a possible D match to TRBD2 (7 bases). This TCR was recovered from a man aged 18 to 29 in good health. Some clones in this sample may be carry-over from other donors' samples. The CDR3 spells CASSAPVSGGHGELFF. CDR3 nucleotide sequence: TGTGCCAGCAGCGCCCCGGTTTCGGGGGGCCACGGGGAGCTGTTTTTT. The whole variable domain, remainder taken from reference TRBV9 and TRBJ2-2, is DSGVTQTPKHLITATGQRVTLRCSPRSGDLSVYWYQQSLDQGLQFLIQYYNGEERAKGNILERFSAQQFPDLHSELNLSSLELGDSALYFCASSAPVSGGHGELFFGEGSRLTVL.